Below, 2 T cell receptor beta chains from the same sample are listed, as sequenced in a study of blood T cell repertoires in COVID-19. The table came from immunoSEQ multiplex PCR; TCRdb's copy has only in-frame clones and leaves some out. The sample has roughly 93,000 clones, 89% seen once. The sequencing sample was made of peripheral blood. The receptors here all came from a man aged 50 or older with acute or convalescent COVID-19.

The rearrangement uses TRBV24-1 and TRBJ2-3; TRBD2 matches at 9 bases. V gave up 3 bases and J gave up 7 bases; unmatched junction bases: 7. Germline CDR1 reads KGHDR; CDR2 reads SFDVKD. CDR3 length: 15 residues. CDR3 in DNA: TGTGCCACCAGTGATGGGCGGGGGGGATCAAATACGCAGTATTTT. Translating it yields CATSDGRGGSNTQYF.

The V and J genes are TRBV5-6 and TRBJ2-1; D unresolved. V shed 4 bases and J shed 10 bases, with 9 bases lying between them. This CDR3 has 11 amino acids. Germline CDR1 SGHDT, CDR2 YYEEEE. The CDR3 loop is CASSARYEQFF. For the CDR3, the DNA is TGTGCCAGCAGCGCCAGATACGAGCAGTTCTTC. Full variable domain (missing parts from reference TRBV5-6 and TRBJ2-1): DAGVTQSPTHLIKTRGQQVTLRCSPKSGHDTVSWYQQALGQGPQFIFQYYEEEERQRGNFPDRFSGHQFPNYSSELNVNALLLGDSALYLCASSARYEQFFGPGTRLTVL.